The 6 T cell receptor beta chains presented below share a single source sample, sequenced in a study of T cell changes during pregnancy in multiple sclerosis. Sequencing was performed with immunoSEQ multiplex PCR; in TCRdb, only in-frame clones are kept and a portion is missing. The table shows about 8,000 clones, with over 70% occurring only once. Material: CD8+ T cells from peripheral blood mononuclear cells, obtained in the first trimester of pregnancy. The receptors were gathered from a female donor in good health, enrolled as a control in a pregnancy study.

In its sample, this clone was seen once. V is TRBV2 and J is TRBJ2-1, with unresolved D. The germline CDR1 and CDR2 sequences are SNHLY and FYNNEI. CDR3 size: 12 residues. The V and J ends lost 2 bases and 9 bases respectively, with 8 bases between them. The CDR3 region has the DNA TGTGCCAGCAGTGAACCGCGCTTTGAGCAGTTCTTC. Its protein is CASSEPRFEQFF.

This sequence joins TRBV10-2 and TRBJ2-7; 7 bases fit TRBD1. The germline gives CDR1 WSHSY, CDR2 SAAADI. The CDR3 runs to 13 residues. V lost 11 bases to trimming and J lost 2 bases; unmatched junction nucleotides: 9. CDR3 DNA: TGCGCCCTACACAGGGGAAAAGCCTACGAGCAGTACTTC. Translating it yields CALHRGKAYEQYF.

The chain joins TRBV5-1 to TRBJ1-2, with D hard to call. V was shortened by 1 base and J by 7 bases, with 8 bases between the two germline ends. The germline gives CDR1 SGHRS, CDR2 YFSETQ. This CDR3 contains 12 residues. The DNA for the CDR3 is TGCGCCAGCAGCTTGCCCGGTTCTGGCTACACCTTC. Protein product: CASSLPGSGYTF.

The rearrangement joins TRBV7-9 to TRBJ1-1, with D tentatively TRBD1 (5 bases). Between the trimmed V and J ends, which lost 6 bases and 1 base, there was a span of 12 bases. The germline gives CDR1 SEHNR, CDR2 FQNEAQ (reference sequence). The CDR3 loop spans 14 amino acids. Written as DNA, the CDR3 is TGTGCCAGCAGAATCGGGACTGGGAACACTGAAGCTTTCTTT. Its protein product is CASRIGTGNTEAFF.

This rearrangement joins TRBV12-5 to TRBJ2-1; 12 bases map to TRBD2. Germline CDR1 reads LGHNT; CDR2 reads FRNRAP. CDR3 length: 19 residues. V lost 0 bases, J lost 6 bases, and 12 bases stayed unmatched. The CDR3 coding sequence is TGTGCTAGTGGTTTGGTCATACCCCTAGCGGGAGGGCCTGGCAATGAGCAGTTCTTC. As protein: CASGLVIPLAGGPGNEQFF.

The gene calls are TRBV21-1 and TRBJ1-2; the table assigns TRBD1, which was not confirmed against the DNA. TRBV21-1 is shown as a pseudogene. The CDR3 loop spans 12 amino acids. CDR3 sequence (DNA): TGTGCCAGCTACCGGGACAGTCAAGGCTACACCTTC. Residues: CASYRDSQGYTF.